This T cell receptor (beta chain) comes out of a study of shared clonotypes between healthy human individuals. The overall study: In total, the donors were a couple of women and three men aged 18 to 49. Three plates each covered CD4 naive and memory; CD8 naive two, CD8 memory one. Study-wide results and limits: Clonotypes shared by all four donors outscored non-shared clonotypes in generation probability.

The germline CDR1 and CDR2 sequences are MNHNS and SASEGT. Trimming removed 2 bases from V and 9 bases from J, with 14 bases in between. The CDR3 is 14 amino acids. With respect to this clone: Its antigen is unidentified.

At a deep level, the assay was run. Libraries were prepared by immunoSEQ multiplex PCR; TCRdb keeps only in-frame clonotypes and omits some of them. Of roughly 530,000 clones listed, about 95% are singletons. Sequencing was performed on naive CD4+ T cells sorted from blood. Subset specified: CD45RA+ positively selected. The V and J genes are TRBV6-1 and TRBJ2-4; D perhaps matches TRBD2 (6 bases). This clonotype was obtained from a woman aged 25 to 39 in good health. The CDR3 DNA reads TGTGCCAGCAGTGAAATGGTTCGGGGAGGCATTCAGTACTTC. It translates to CASSEMVRGGIQYF.